The 5 T cell receptor beta chains reported below all come from one sample, sequenced in a study of graft-versus-host responses after intestinal transplantation. The data were produced by immunoSEQ multiplex PCR, yet TCRdb's version contains in-frame clones alone and is incomplete. The sample lists about 85,000 clones; approximately 78% were seen once. Their specific antigens are unknown. The sequenced sample was unstimulated CD4+ T cells sorted from spleen or lymph node cells, obtained before intestinal transplant. The receptor set was obtained from a human donor who received an intestinal transplant.

The chain couples TRBV5-1 to TRBJ2-3; a possible D gene is TRBD1 (5 bases). The length of the CDR3 is 18 residues. V lost 1 base to trimming and J lost 2 bases, with 20 bases between them. Looked up from germline, CDR1 is SGHRS and CDR2 is YFSETQ. CDR3 region: CASSLTNVWTRYTDTQYF. CDR3 nucleotides: TGCGCCAGCAGCTTGACCAATGTCTGGACAAGATACACAGATACGCAGTATTTT.

The chain joins TRBV7-2 to TRBJ2-1, with D perhaps TRBD2 (7 bases). Trimming left V 0 bases short and J 0 bases short, with 15 bases between. Germline CDR1 SGHTA, CDR2 FQGNSA. The CDR3 spans 18 residues. Written as DNA, the CDR3 is TGTGCCAGCAGCTTAGCGCTCGCGGGGGCAAGCTCCTACAATGAGCAGTTCTTC. Protein: CASSLALAGASSYNEQFF.

V gene TRBV15 combines with J gene TRBJ1-1; D unresolved. CDR1 and CDR2 from the germline V gene are LNHNV and YYDKDF (reference sequence). Trimming removed 1 base at V and 11 bases at J, with 8 bases between. The length of the CDR3 is 11 residues. Written as DNA, the CDR3 is TGTGCCACCAGCAGAGCCGACATGGCTTTCTTT. Residues: CATSRADMAFF.

Only a few counts were recorded for this clone. The gene calls are TRBV7-2 and TRBJ2-3; D remains unclear. The CDR3 runs to 16 residues. The V end was cut by 1 base, the J end by 0 bases, with 11 bases between. The germline V gene encodes CDR1 SGHTA and CDR2 FQGNSA. The CDR3 loop is CASSLVAAASTDTQYF. CDR3 coding DNA: TGTGCCAGCAGCTTAGTCGCGGCCGCGAGCACAGATACGCAGTATTTT. Using reference TRBV7-2 and TRBJ2-3 for the parts outside the CDR3, the full variable domain is GAGVSQSPSNKVTEKGKDVELRCDPISGHTALYWYRQSLGQGLEFLIYFQGNSAPDKSGLPSDRFSAERTGGSVSTLTIQRTQQEDSAVYLCASSLVAAASTDTQYFGPGTRLTVL.

This CDR3 is CAISGLAGGPNEQYF. The CDR3 DNA is TGTGCCATCAGTGGACTAGCGGGGGGGCCCAACGAGCAGTACTTC. The chain uses TRBV10-3 and TRBJ2-7; 14 bases align to TRBD2. Germline trimming cut 4 bases from V and 5 bases from J; bases unmatched to any gene: 4. CDR1 is ENHRY, CDR2 SYGVKD, per germline. The CDR3 spans 15 residues.